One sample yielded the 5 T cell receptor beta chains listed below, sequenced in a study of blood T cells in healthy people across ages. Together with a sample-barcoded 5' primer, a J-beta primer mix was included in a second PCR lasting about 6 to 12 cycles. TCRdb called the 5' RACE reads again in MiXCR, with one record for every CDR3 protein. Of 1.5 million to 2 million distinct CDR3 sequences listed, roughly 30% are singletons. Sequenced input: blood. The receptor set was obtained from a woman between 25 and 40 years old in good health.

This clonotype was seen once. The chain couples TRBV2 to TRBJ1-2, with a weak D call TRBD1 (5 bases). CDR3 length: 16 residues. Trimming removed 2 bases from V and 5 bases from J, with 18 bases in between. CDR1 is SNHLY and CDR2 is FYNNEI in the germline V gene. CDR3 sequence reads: CASSEFRDGKGYGYTF. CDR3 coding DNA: TGTGCCAGCAGTGAATTTAGGGACGGAAAGGGGTATGGCTACACCTTC.

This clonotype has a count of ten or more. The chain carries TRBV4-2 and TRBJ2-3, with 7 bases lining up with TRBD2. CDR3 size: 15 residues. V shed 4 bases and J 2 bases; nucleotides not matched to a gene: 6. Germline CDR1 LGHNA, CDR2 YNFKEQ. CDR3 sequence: CASSLGRGNTDTQYF. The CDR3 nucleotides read TGTGCCAGCAGCCTGGGGAGGGGTAACACAGATACGCAGTATTTT.

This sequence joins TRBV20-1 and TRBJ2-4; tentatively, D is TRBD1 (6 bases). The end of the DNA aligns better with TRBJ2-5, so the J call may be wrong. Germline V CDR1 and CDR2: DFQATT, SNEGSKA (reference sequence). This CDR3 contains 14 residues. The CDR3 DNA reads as TGCAGTGCTAGTACGTCTCCGGACAGCGGGACCCAGTACTTC. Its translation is CSASTSPDSGTQYF.

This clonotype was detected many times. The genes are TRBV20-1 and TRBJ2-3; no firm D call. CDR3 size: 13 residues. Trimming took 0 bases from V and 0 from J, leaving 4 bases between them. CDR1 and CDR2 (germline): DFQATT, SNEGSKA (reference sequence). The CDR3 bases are TGCAGTGCTAGAGATACCAGCACAGATACGCAGTATTTT. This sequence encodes CSARDTSTDTQYF.

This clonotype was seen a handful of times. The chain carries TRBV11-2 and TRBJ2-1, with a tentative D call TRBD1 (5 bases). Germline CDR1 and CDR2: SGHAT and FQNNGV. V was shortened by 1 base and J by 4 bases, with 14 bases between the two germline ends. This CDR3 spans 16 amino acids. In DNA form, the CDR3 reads TGTGCCAGCAGCTTAGGGGCAGGGCCCCTATACAATGAGCAGTTCTTC. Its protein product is CASSLGAGPLYNEQFF.